These 28 T cell receptor beta chains were all obtained from the same sample, sequenced in a study of graft-versus-host responses after intestinal transplantation. Using immunoSEQ multiplex PCR, the repertoire was profiled, and TCRdb retains in-frame clones only, with some absent. The sample includes about 9,500 clones, more than 75% seen only once; the top ten take roughly a tenth. This specimen consisted of PBMCs, obtained more than 230 days after intestinal transplant. Source of these receptors: a human patient who received an intestinal transplant, so some T cells may come from the graft donor.

The chain is built from TRBV6-5 and TRBJ2-2; D unresolved. Germline CDR1 and CDR2: MNHEY and SVGAGI. Deletions cut 2 bases from V and 0 bases from J, with 4 bases between. The CDR3 has 14 residues. Here the CDR3 reads CASSYTPNTGELFF. The CDR3 coding sequence is TGTGCCAGCAGTTACACCCCGAACACCGGGGAGCTGTTTTTT.

With respect to this clone: A junction end diverges from the germline sequence, so it may reflect a read error. This chain joins TRBV7-9 and TRBJ2-2, with D perhaps matching TRBD2 (5 bases). The CDR3 loop spans 15 amino acids. Germline CDR1 and CDR2: SEHNR and FQNEAQ (reference sequence). The CDR3 loop is CASSLKTELHRGAVF. DNA of the CDR3: TGTGCCAGCAGCTTAAAGACGGAGTTACACCGGGGAGCTGTTTTT.

The chain links TRBV28 to TRBJ2-3; 10 nucleotides align to TRBD2. V shed 5 bases, J shed 4 bases, and the junction held 6 bases outside the gene matches. The CDR3 runs 15 residues. CDR1 is MDHEN, CDR2 SYDVKM, per germline. This CDR3 is CASSRLAGQPDTQYF. For the CDR3, the DNA is TGTGCCAGCAGTCGACTAGCGGGTCAGCCAGATACGCAGTATTTT.

The J gene is TRBJ2-1, the V gene TRBV5-5; no firm D call. The germline V and J ends were trimmed by 3 bases and 0 bases, with 10 bases remaining between them. The CDR3 totals 15 residues. CDR1 is SGHKS and CDR2 is YYEKEE in the germline V gene (reference sequence). The CDR3 DNA is TGTGCCAGCAGCTCTCAGGCCGGCTCCTACAATGAGCAGTTCTTC. Its translation: CASSSQAGSYNEQFF.

The chain couples TRBV27 to TRBJ2-3, with 7 bases fitting TRBD1. Losses at the gene ends were 0 bases for V and 14 bases for J; bases not matched to a gene: 20. The CDR3 has 17 residues. CDR1 MNHEY and CDR2 SMNVEV come from the germline V gene (reference sequence). In DNA form, the CDR3 reads TGTGCCAGCAGTTTATCCTCGGGGACAGCTCTATGGTACGCACCGTATTTT. It is translated as CASSLSSGTALWYAPYF.

The chain combines TRBV19 with TRBJ2-4; a weak D match, TRBD2 (6 bases). The V end was cut by 5 bases, the J end by 6 bases, with 17 bases between. The CDR3 is 15 residues long. The germline V gene has CDR1 LNHDA and CDR2 SQIVND (reference sequence). CDR3 protein: CASSVKRGSRNIQYF. As DNA, the CDR3 is TGTGCCAGTAGTGTGAAACGGGGGAGTAGAAACATTCAGTACTTC.

The rearrangement links TRBV7-9 to TRBJ1-1; no clear D gene. The germline V gene has CDR1 SEHNR and CDR2 FQNEAQ (reference sequence). Trimming removed 9 bases from V and 2 bases from J, with 10 bases in between. The CDR3 is made up of 12 amino acids. The CDR3 nucleotides read TGTGCCAGTCAACAGCCAAACACTGAAGCTTTCTTT. This encodes CASQQPNTEAFF.

The chain couples TRBV6-5 to TRBJ2-3; D unclear. In germline, CDR1 is MNHEY, CDR2 SVGAGI. The ends were cut back, 2 bases at V and 0 bases at J, with 9 bases in the middle. The length of the CDR3 is 15 residues. CDR3 coding DNA: TGTGCCAGCAGTTACGTACAACCTAGCACAGATACGCAGTATTTT. Its translation is CASSYVQPSTDTQYF.

The chain links TRBV19 to TRBJ1-1; maybe TRBD1 (5 bases). The V end was cut by 5 bases, the J end by 3 bases, with 19 bases between. Germline loops: CDR1 LNHDA, CDR2 SQIVND (reference sequence). CDR3 size: 16 residues. The CDR3 sequence is CASSGTGGRRDTEAFF. CDR3 coding DNA: TGTGCCAGTAGTGGGACCGGAGGGCGTCGGGACACTGAAGCTTTCTTT.

The V and J genes are TRBV5-6 and TRBJ2-1; 11 bases align to TRBD2. Germline V gives CDR1 SGHDT, CDR2 YYEEEE. The CDR3 extends over 18 amino acids. Losses at the gene ends were 2 bases for V and 3 bases for J; bases not matched to a gene: 10. The CDR3 nucleotides are TGTGCCAGCAGCTTAAGGCTAGCGGGAGGCCCACTCTACAATGAGCAGTTCTTC. This codes for CASSLRLAGGPLYNEQFF.

A remark on this clone: Since a much larger clone is just one base distant, this may be a read error. The rearrangement joins TRBV6-6 to TRBJ2-7; perhaps TRBD1 as D (6 bases). The CDR3 spans 13 residues. V shed 4 bases and J shed 3 bases, with 10 bases lying between them. Per the germline V gene, CDR1 is MNHNY and CDR2 is SVGAGI (reference sequence). The CDR3 DNA reads as TGTGCCAGCAGTTGCTCGACAGGCTACGAGCAGTACTTC. Translated, it gives CASSCSTGYEQYF.

The chain's CDR3 is CASSPTATNYGYTF. CDR3 DNA: TGTGCCAGCTCTCCGACAGCTACTAACTATGGCTACACCTTC. This chain uses TRBV18 with TRBJ1-2; perhaps TRBD1 as D (5 bases). There are 14 residues in the CDR3. The V gene lost 6 bases and the J gene lost 0 bases, with 11 bases spanning the gap. Germline CDR1 KGHSH, CDR2 LQKENI.

This chain links TRBV15 with TRBJ1-6; no clear D. Germline values: CDR1 LNHNV, CDR2 YYDKDF (reference sequence). The V end was cut by 1 base, the J end by 8 bases, with 9 bases between. The CDR3 has 14 amino acids. This CDR3 reads CATSRADPDSPLHF. CDR3 nucleotides: TGTGCCACCAGCAGAGCGGACCCTGATTCACCCCTCCACTTT.

The chain uses TRBV18 and TRBJ1-5; a possible D gene is TRBD1 (5 bases). Looked up from germline, CDR1 is KGHSH and CDR2 is LQKENI. This CDR3 comprises 15 residues. V was cut by 3 bases and J by 11 bases, with 20 bases left in between. CDR3: CASSPLVSRDSAQHF. The CDR3 DNA sequence: TGTGCCAGCTCACCCCTAGTTAGCAGGGATTCAGCCCAGCATTTT.

The chain uses TRBV4-2 and TRBJ2-1; no clear D gene. Germline values: CDR1 LGHNA, CDR2 YNFKEQ. The germline V and J ends were trimmed by 4 bases and 5 bases, with 15 bases remaining between them. The CDR3 consists of 15 residues. The CDR3 sequence is CASSPGPPPDNEQFF. The CDR3 coding sequence is TGTGCCAGCAGCCCTGGACCCCCCCCTGACAATGAGCAGTTCTTC.

This clone has just one count. The chain is built from TRBV11-2 and TRBJ2-7; TRBD1 matches 9 bases. The germline V gene has CDR1 SGHAT and CDR2 FQNNGV. The CDR3 totals 12 residues. Trimming cost V 4 bases and J 5 bases; bases outside gene matches: 0. As DNA, the CDR3 is TGTGCCAGCAGCTGGGACAGGGACGAGCAGTACTTC. Translating it yields CASSWDRDEQYF.

This CDR3 reads CASSLAGSGNGYEQYF. The CDR3 DNA is TGTGCCAGCAGCTTGGCGGGCAGCGGGAATGGGTACGAGCAGTACTTC. The chain recombines TRBV5-4 with TRBJ2-7; 7 bases match TRBD2. The CDR3 consists of 16 residues. Trimming at V came to 0 bases and at J to 4 bases, leaving 10 bases not matched to a gene. The germline gives CDR1 SGHNT, CDR2 YYREEE (reference sequence).

The rearrangement uses TRBV28 and TRBJ2-3; 8 bases are a match to TRBD2. Trimming took 6 bases from V and 2 from J; bases not matched to a gene: 22. Germline V gene data show CDR1 as MDHEN and CDR2 as SYDVKM. The CDR3 consists of 20 residues. The CDR3 DNA sequence: TGTGCCAGCAGCCCTCGGGGCGGGAGGACCACCTCAGGTTTCACAGATACGCAGTATTTT. Translated, it gives CASSPRGGRTTSGFTDTQYF.

The rearrangement links TRBV11-2 to TRBJ2-1; 7 nucleotides agree with TRBD2. V shed 1 base, J shed 12 bases, and the junction held 6 bases outside the gene matches. The CDR3 spans 13 residues. Germline V gives CDR1 SGHAT, CDR2 FQNNGV. CDR3 amino acids: CASSLADTGGQFF. CDR3 in DNA: TGTGCCAGCAGCTTAGCAGATACGGGGGGGCAGTTCTTC.

The chain joins TRBV28 to TRBJ2-3; TRBD2 agrees at 11 bases. V shed 3 bases, J shed 2 bases, and the junction held 4 bases outside the gene matches. CDR3 length: 16 amino acids. Germline V gene sequence: CDR1 MDHEN, CDR2 SYDVKM. This chain's CDR3 is CASSFSSGRVTDTQYF. In DNA, the CDR3 is TGTGCCAGCAGTTTCAGTAGCGGGAGGGTCACAGATACGCAGTATTTT.

V gene TRBV27 combines with J gene TRBJ2-7; possibly TRBD2 for D (7 bases). Per germline, CDR1 MNHEY and CDR2 SMNVEV (reference sequence). V was shortened by 4 bases and J by 2 bases, with 12 bases between the two germline ends. This CDR3 is 14 amino acids long. CDR3 nucleotide sequence: TGTGCCAGCAGTTCTATGGGGGGGCCCTACGAGCAGTACTTC. This gives the protein CASSSMGGPYEQYF.

The chain recombines TRBV30 with TRBJ1-2; 8 bases are a match to TRBD1. The V and J ends lost 3 bases and 8 bases, in that order; junction bases with no gene match: 11. The CDR3 is 14 residues long. Germline V gene data show CDR1 as GTSNPN and CDR2 as SVGIG (reference sequence). In nucleotides, the CDR3 is TGTGCCTGGAGGGTGACAGGGGTCCCTGGGGGCTACACCTTC. Its translation: CAWRVTGVPGGYTF.

The rearrangement joins TRBV11-2 to TRBJ1-2; no reliable D call. Germline V gives CDR1 SGHAT, CDR2 FQNNGV. Trimming took 0 bases from V and 6 from J, leaving 14 bases between them. The CDR3 extends over 15 amino acids. The CDR3 region is CASSLDGNPADGYTF. The CDR3 DNA is TGTGCCAGCAGCTTAGATGGAAATCCCGCTGATGGCTACACCTTC.

V is TRBV5-1 and J is TRBJ1-1; 8 positions match TRBD1. The CDR3 runs 16 residues. Losses at the gene ends were 3 bases for V and 0 bases for J; bases not matched to a gene: 7. CDR1 and CDR2 from the germline V gene are SGHRS and YFSETQ. The CDR3 sequence: CASSWPDREVNTEAFF. The CDR3 nucleotides are TGCGCCAGCAGCTGGCCGGACAGGGAAGTGAACACTGAAGCTTTCTTT.

J is TRBJ2-1 and V is TRBV19; perhaps D is TRBD1 or TRBD2 (6 bases each). Trimming took 5 bases from V and 10 from J, leaving 15 bases between them. Germline CDR1 and CDR2: LNHDA and SQIVND (reference sequence). This CDR3 has 13 residues. CDR3: CASSAYTGREQFF. CDR3 coding DNA: TGTGCCAGTAGTGCCTATACAGGGAGGGAGCAGTTCTTC.

The genes are TRBV7-8 and TRBJ2-7, with 7 positions matching TRBD2. CDR3 length equals 14 residues. Germline-derived CDR1 and CDR2 are SGHVS and FQNEAQ. V was pared by 1 base and J by 3 bases, with 3 bases of the junction left unmatched. The CDR3 loop is CASSLEGLYYEQYF. The CDR3 DNA reads TGTGCCAGCAGCTTAGAGGGACTATACTACGAGCAGTACTTC.

This rearrangement joins TRBV5-1 to TRBJ1-2; D unresolved. The CDR3 sequence is 13 residues long. The germline V and J ends were trimmed by 5 bases and 7 bases, with 15 bases remaining between them. CDR1 is SGHRS and CDR2 is YFSETQ in the germline V gene. The CDR3 loop is CASRPTAIGGYTF. CDR3 DNA sequence: TGCGCCAGCAGGCCTACAGCAATTGGTGGCTACACCTTC.

This chain joins TRBV15 and TRBJ2-3, with D maybe TRBD2 (6 bases). CDR3 length: 14 amino acids. CDR1 LNHNV and CDR2 YYDKDF come from the germline V gene (reference sequence). V was clipped by 3 bases and J by 6 bases, with 13 bases between them. The CDR3 DNA reads as TGTGCCACCAGCAGGCTAGCGAGGTCGGATACGCAGTATTTT. Protein product: CATSRLARSDTQYF. Full variable domain (remainder filled in from reference TRBV15 and TRBJ2-3): DAMVIQNPRYQVTQFGKPVTLSCSQTLNHNVMYWYQQKSSQAPKLLFHYYDKDFNNEADTPDNFQSRRPNTSFCFLDIRSPGLGDTAMYLCATSRLARSDTQYFGPGTRLTVL.